Listed here are 14 T cell receptor beta chains from one sample, sequenced in a study of blood T cell repertoires in COVID-19. Using immunoSEQ multiplex PCR, the repertoire was profiled, and TCRdb retains in-frame clones only, with some absent. The sample has some 390,000 clones, 89% seen once. The sequenced material came from PBMCs or T cells enriched from blood (not recorded which). The origin of the receptors is a woman in her thirties who had recovered from COVID-19.

This clone was observed a few times. V and J are TRBV12-5 and TRBJ1-4; the match to TRBD1 covers 9 bases. Germline CDR1 reads LGHNT; CDR2 reads FRNRAP. The CDR3 is 15 residues long. Trimming removed 4 bases from V and 5 bases from J; junction bases left unmatched: 5. The CDR3 loop reads CASGSGQGRNEKLFF. CDR3 DNA: TGTGCTAGTGGTTCCGGACAGGGGAGGAATGAAAAACTGTTTTTT.

The V gene is TRBV18, the J gene TRBJ2-2, with D maybe TRBD2 (6 bases). Per germline, CDR1 KGHSH and CDR2 LQKENI. The V end lost 6 bases, the J end lost 0 bases, and 11 bases lay between the germline ends. CDR3 length: 15 residues. DNA of the CDR3: TGTGCCAGCTCGCGGGACCGAGCGAACACCGGGGAGCTGTTTTTT. Its translation is CASSRDRANTGELFF. Using reference TRBV18 and TRBJ2-2 for the parts outside the CDR3, the full variable domain is NAGVMQNPRHLVRRRGQEARLRCSPMKGHSHVYWYRQLPEEGLKFMVYLQKENIIDESGMPKERFSAEFPKEGPSILRIQQVVRGDSAAYFCASSRDRANTGELFFGEGSRLTVL.

The chain uses TRBV6-5 and TRBJ1-2; D might be TRBD1 (5 bases). CDR3 length: 14 amino acids. Trimming cost V 5 bases and J 4 bases, with 14 bases left between them. The germline gives CDR1 MNHEY, CDR2 SVGAGI. The CDR3 sequence: CASSLGLEAYGYTF. CDR3 sequence (DNA): TGTGCCAGCAGTCTGGGACTGGAAGCCTATGGCTACACCTTC.

The rearrangement uses TRBV27 and TRBJ2-2, with D possibly TRBD2 on 6 matching bases. The CDR3 is made up of 15 amino acids. Germline loops: CDR1 MNHEY, CDR2 SMNVEV (reference sequence). Trimming left V 8 bases short and J 1 base short, with 14 bases between. This chain's CDR3 is CASRRAGLNTGELFF. The CDR3 bases are TGTGCCAGCCGGAGAGCGGGTTTGAACACCGGGGAGCTGTTTTTT.

This clone was seen just once. This rearrangement joins TRBV29-1 to TRBJ1-1; no clear D gene. V lost 4 bases and J lost 0, with 12 bases in between. The V gene's germline CDR1 is SQVTM and CDR2 ANQGSEA. This CDR3 has 14 amino acids. The CDR3 protein is CSVGTASMNTEAFF. The CDR3 DNA is TGCAGCGTTGGAACCGCTAGTATGAACACTGAAGCTTTCTTT.

This clone was detected a few times. This sequence joins TRBV6-6 and TRBJ1-2; 10 bases match TRBD1. Germline lookup yields CDR1 MNHNY and CDR2 SVGAGI (reference sequence). CDR3 length: 15 amino acids. Trimming took 6 bases from V and 6 from J; bases not matched to a gene: 10. The CDR3 loop is CASSRTGGDPNGYTF. The CDR3 DNA reads TGTGCCAGCAGCCGGACAGGGGGAGATCCAAATGGCTACACCTTC.

The chain uses TRBV2 and TRBJ1-6, with 8 bases lining up with TRBD1. This CDR3 comprises 16 residues. Germline assignment: CDR1 SNHLY and CDR2 FYNNEI. J gave up 8 bases and V 4 bases, and 10 bases lay outside the gene matches. The CDR3 reads CASSGRGPNRDSPLHF. DNA of the CDR3: TGTGCCAGCAGTGGCAGGGGGCCTAACAGAGATTCACCCCTCCACTTT.

The sample holds one count of this clone. Here the CDR3 DNA reads TGTGCCAGCAGTTACCCGGACAGGGACACCGGGGAGCTGTTTTTT. The encoded protein is CASSYPDRDTGELFF. V gene TRBV6-2 or TRBV6-3 combines with J gene TRBJ2-2; TRBD1 matches at 8 bases. Germline CDR1 MNHEY, CDR2 SVGEGT. J was trimmed by 3 bases and V by 2 bases; bases with no gene match: 2. There are 15 residues in the CDR3.

V is TRBV3-1 (or the pseudogene TRBV3-2) and J is TRBJ1-6; D is uncertain. This CDR3 has 15 residues. Germline CDR1 is LGHDT and CDR2 is YNNKEL (reference sequence). V dropped 2 bases and J dropped 7 bases, with 12 bases sitting between them. The CDR3: CASSQTGVWNSPLHF. The DNA for the CDR3 is TGTGCCAGCAGCCAAACGGGAGTATGGAATTCACCCCTCCACTTT.

V is TRBV9 and J is TRBJ1-1, with D hard to call. V was clipped by 0 bases and J by 1 base, with 4 bases between them. Germline CDR1 reads SGDLS; CDR2 reads YYNGEE. CDR3 length: 13 residues. CDR3: CASSVVQNTEAFF. The CDR3 DNA is TGTGCCAGCAGCGTAGTCCAGAACACTGAAGCTTTCTTT.

This chain joins TRBV9 and TRBJ2-7; D is uncertain. Deletions cut 1 base from V and 0 bases from J, with 14 bases between. This CDR3 is 16 amino acids long. Germline V CDR1 and CDR2: SGDLS, YYNGEE. The CDR3 region is CASSVSGWASSYEQYF. The CDR3 DNA is TGTGCCAGCAGCGTAAGTGGATGGGCCAGCTCCTACGAGCAGTACTTC.

The chain joins TRBV18 to TRBJ2-1; 8 bases align to TRBD2. Trimming cost V 2 bases and J 6 bases; bases outside gene matches: 0. There are 13 residues in the CDR3. CDR1 and CDR2 from the germline V gene are KGHSH and LQKENI. The CDR3 nucleotides read TGTGCCAGCTCACCAAGCGGGAGCAATGAGCAGTTCTTC. Protein product: CASSPSGSNEQFF.

This sequence joins TRBV27 and TRBJ1-1; D remains ambiguous. The CDR3 contains 13 residues. The germline gives CDR1 MNHEY, CDR2 SMNVEV (reference sequence). The V and J ends lost 5 bases and 10 bases respectively, with 17 bases between them. CDR3 sequence (DNA): TGTGCCAGCAGTCCGGGGTTGGAGTCCGGAGCTTTCTTT. Protein sequence: CASSPGLESGAFF.

The rearrangement joins TRBV30 to TRBJ2-1, with 8 positions matching TRBD2. CDR3 length: 17 amino acids. After removal of 1 base from V and 6 bases from J, the junction contained 14 bases not matched to a gene. The germline gives CDR1 GTSNPN, CDR2 SVGIG (reference sequence). The CDR3 coding sequence is TGTGCCTGGAGTGCCCCTTCTCTAGCGGGTCTACCCAATGAGCAGTTCTTC. Amino acids: CAWSAPSLAGLPNEQFF.